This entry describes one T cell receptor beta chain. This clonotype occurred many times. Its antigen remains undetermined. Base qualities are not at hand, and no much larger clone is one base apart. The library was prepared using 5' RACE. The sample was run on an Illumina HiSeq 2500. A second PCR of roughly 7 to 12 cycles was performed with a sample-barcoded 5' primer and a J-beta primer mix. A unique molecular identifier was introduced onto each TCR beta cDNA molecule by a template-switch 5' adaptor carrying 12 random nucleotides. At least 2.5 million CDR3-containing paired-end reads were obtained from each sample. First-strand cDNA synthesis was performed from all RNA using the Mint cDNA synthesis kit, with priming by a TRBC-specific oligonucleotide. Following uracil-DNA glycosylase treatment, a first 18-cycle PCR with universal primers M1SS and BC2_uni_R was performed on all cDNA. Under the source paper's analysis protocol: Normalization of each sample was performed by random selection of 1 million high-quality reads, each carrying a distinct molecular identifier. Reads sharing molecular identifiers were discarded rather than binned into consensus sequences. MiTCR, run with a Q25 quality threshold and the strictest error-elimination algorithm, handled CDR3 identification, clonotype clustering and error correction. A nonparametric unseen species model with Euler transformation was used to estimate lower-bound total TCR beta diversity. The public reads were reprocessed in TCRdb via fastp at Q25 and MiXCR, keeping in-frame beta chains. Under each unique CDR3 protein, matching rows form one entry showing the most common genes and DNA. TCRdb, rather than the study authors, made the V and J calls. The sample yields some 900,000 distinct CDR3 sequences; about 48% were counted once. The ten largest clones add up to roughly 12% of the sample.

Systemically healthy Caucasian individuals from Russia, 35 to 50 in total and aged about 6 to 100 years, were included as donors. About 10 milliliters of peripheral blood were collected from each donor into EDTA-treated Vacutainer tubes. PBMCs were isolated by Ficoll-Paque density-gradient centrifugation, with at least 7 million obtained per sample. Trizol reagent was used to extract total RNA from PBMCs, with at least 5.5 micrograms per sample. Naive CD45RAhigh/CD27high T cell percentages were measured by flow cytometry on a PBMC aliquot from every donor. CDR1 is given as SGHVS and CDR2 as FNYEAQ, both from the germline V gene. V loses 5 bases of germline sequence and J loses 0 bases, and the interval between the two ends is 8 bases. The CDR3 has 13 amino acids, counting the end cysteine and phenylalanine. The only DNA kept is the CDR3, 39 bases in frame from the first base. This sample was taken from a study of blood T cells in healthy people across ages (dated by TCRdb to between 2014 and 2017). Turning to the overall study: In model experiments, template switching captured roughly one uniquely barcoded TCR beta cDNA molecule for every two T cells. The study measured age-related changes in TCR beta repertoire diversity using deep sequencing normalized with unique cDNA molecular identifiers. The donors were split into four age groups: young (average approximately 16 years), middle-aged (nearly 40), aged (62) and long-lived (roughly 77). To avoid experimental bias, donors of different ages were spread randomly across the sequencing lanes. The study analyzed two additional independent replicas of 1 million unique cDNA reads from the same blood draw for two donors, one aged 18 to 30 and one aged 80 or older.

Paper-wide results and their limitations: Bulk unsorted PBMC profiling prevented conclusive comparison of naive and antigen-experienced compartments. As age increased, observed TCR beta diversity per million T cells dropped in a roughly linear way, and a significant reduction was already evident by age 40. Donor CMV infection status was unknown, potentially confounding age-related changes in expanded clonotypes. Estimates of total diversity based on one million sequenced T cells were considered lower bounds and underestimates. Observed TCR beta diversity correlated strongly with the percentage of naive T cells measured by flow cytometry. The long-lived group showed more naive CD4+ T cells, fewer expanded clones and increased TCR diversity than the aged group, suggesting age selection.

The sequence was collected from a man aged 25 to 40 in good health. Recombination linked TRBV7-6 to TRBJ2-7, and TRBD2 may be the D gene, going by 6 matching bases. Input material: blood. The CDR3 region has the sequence CASSPSDSYEQYF. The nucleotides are TGTGCCAGCAGCCCTAGCGACTCCTACGAGCAGTACTTC.